This T cell receptor (beta chain) was identified during a study of blood T cell repertoires in COVID-19. Across the whole study: Sites across the United States, Italy and Spain contributed samples from acute and convalescent COVID-19. T cells, B-cell-depleted T cells, or PBMCs provided the cDNA or gDNA that served as material.

CDR1 is ENHRY and CDR2 is SYGVKD in the germline V gene. This CDR3 has 12 residues. Trimming cost V 10 bases and J 4 bases; bases outside gene matches: 6. Original handling: The assay estimated nucleated cells by amplifying reference gene primers. Profiled with immunoSEQ multiplex PCR; TCRdb holds only in-frame clones, not every one. D and trimming come from the DNA, and the V and J calls and clone size come from that table. Of 50,000 to 65,000 clones in the sample, roughly two thirds were seen once. Seattle cases were enrolled at active infection and followed longitudinally. This clone was picked up a small number of times.

The V gene is TRBV10-3, the J gene TRBJ1-1; 7 positions match TRBD1. The origin of this receptor is a woman between 70 and 85 years old with COVID-19, enrolled during active disease. Sequenced: peripheral blood. The CDR3 nucleotides read TGTGCCACCGTACAGGGGACCACTGAAGCTTTCTTT. Its protein is CATVQGTTEAFF.